This is a list of T cell receptor beta chains from one sample in a study of OX40 agonist ivuxolimab in advanced cancers. Generated by immunoSEQ multiplex PCR, the TCRdb table keeps only in-frame clones and is missing some. The sample has about 49,000 clones, about 85% seen once; the top ten hold about a fifth. The sequences come from CD4+ or CD8+ T cells sorted from blood, collected in a trial of the OX40 agonist ivuxolimab. The receptors were gathered from an adult with an advanced solid tumor such as melanoma, head and neck, liver or kidney cancer. Each CDR3 is given with its conserved first and last residue. D genes are given only for firm matches. Only some rows state a clone size, as once, few, many or a class for expanded clones.

j_gene | d_gene | abundance | v_gene | CDR3nt | CDR3aa
TRBJ1-1 | NA | once | TRBV19 | TGTGCCAGTAGTGACGGGCAGGAAATGAACACTGAAGCTTTCTTT | CASSDGQEMNTEAFF
TRBJ1-2 | NA | NA | TRBV9 | TGTGCCAGCAGCCCCTCGGACAGCTATGGCTACACCTTC | CASSPSDSYGYTF
TRBJ2-7 | NA | NA | TRBV6-5 | TGTGCCAGCAGTCCCGGACAGGGAGGGTACGAGCAGTACTTC | CASSPGQGGYEQYF
TRBJ1-6 | NA | NA | TRBV5-4 | TGTGCCAGCAGCGGGACAATCCAAGGAGCCCTCCACTTT | CASSGTIQGALHF
TRBJ2-1 | NA | NA | TRBV15 | TGTGCCACCAGCTTCCGGGCCCTCAGCTCCTACAATGAGCAGTTCTTC | CATSFRALSSYNEQFF
TRBJ2-3 | NA | NA | TRBV7-9 | TGTGCCAGCAGCTTAGGGGGCAGGTCTAGCACAGATACGCAGTATTTT | CASSLGGRSSTDTQYF
TRBJ2-1 | NA | NA | TRBV7-7 | TGTGCCAGCAGCTTATTGTCGGGGGACTTGGTCTTC | CASSLLSGDLVF
TRBJ2-2 | TRBD2 | few | TRBV7-8 | TGTGCCAGCAGCTTGTCCGGGGGGGCAATTGCCGGGGAGCTGTTTTTT | CASSLSGGAIAGELFF
TRBJ2-1 | NA | NA | TRBV4-3 | TGCGCCAGCAGCCAAGATGAGGGGTGGGCGTATAACGAGCAGTTCTTC | CASSQDEGWAYNEQFF
TRBJ2-3 | TRBD2 | NA | TRBV7-3 | TGTGCCAGCAGCTTATATAGCGGGGGGGCCCTGGATACGCAGTATTTT | CASSLYSGGALDTQYF
TRBJ1-2 | TRBD1 | NA | TRBV4-2 | TGTGCCAGCAGCCAAGAGAGGGGGCAGGGAAAGGAGGGCTACACCTTC | CASSQERGQGKEGYTF
TRBJ2-7 | NA | NA | TRBV2 | TGTGCCATCCACGGGCAGGCGACCTCCTACGAGCAGTACTTC | CAIHGQATSYEQYF
TRBJ1-5 | NA | NA | TRBV21-1 | TGTGCCAGCAGCCCCTATGCCGACGGGATTCACAATCAGCCCCAGCATTTT | CASSPYADGIHNQPQHF
TRBJ1-6 | NA | NA | TRBV7-2 | TGTGCCAGCAGCTTGACCCAGCCTAATTCACCCCTCCACTTT | CASSLTQPNSPLHF
TRBJ2-5 | TRBD2 | once | TRBV10-2 | TGCGCCAGTCTAGCGGGGGGGTACCAAGAGACCCAGTACTTC | CASLAGGYQETQYF
TRBJ2-7 | TRBD1 | NA | TRBV5-6 | TGTGCCAGCAAGGGGTCAGGGGGCTTCAGGGAGCAGTACTTC | CASKGSGGFREQYF
TRBJ2-1 | NA | NA | TRBV28 | TGTGCCAGCAGTTCGATTAACACCCGTCGGGTTAATGAGCAGTTCTTC | CASSSINTRRVNEQFF
TRBJ2-5 | NA | few | TRBV19 | TGTGCCAGTAGTGTGGACGGCCCAGAGACCCAGTACTTC | CASSVDGPETQYF
TRBJ2-3 | TRBD2 | NA | TRBV11-2 | TGTGCCAGCAGCTTAGATGGGGGACTAGGGGGGCAAGATACGCAGTATTTT | CASSLDGGLGGQDTQYF
TRBJ1-2 | NA | once | TRBV19 | TGTGCCAGTAGTATCGGATCTGACTATGGCTACACCTTC | CASSIGSDYGYTF